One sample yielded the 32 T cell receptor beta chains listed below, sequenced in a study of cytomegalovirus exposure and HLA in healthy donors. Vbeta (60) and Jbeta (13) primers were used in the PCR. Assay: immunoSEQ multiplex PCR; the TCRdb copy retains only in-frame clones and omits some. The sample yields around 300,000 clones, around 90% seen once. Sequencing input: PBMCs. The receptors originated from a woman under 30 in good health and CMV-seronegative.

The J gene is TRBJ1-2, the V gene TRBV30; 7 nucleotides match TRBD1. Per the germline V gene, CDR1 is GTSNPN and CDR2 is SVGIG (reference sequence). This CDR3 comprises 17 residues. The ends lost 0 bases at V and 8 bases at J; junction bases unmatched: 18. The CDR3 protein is CAWSVYGQGGPLVGYTF. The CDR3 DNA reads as TGTGCCTGGAGTGTGTACGGGCAGGGGGGCCCCTTAGTCGGCTACACCTTC.

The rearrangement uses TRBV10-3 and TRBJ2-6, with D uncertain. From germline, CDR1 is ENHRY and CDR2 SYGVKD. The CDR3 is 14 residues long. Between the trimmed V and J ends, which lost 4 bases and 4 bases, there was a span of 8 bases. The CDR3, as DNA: TGTGCCATCAGTGGAGCTCCCGGGGCCAACGTCCTGACTTTC. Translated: CAISGAPGANVLTF.

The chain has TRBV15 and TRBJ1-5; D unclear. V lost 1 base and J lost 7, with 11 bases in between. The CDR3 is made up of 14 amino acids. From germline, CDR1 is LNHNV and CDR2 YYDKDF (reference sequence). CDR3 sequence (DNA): TGTGCCACCAGCAGAGGGAGCTTAAACCAGCCCCAGCATTTT. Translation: CATSRGSLNQPQHF.

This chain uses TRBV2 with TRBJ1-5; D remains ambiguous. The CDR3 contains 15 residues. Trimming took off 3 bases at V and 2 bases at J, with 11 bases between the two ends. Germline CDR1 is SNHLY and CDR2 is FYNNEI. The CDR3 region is CASSDLGLGNQPQHF. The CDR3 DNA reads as TGTGCCAGCAGTGATCTCGGGTTAGGCAATCAGCCCCAGCATTTT.

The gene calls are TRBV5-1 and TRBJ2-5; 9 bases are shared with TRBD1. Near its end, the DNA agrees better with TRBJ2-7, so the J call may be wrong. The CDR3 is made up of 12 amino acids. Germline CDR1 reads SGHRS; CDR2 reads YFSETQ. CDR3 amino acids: CASTGQGFEQYF. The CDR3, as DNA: TGCGCCAGCACGGGACAGGGATTCGAGCAGTACTTC.

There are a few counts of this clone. In DNA form, the CDR3 reads TGTGCCAGCAGCTCCTTCCCCTCCTACGAGCAGTACTTC. Translating gives CASSSFPSYEQYF. The chain couples TRBV11-3 to TRBJ2-7; no clear D gene. The CDR3 extends over 13 amino acids. With 4 bases removed from V and 0 bases from J, the gap between germline ends came to 7 bases. In germline, CDR1 is SGHNT, CDR2 YENEEA.

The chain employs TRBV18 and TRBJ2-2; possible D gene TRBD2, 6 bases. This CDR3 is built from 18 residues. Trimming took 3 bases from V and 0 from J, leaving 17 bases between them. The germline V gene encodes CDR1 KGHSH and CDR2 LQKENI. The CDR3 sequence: CASSPYRDLLSNTGELFF. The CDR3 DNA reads TGTGCCAGCTCACCCTATCGGGACTTGCTCTCGAACACCGGGGAGCTGTTTTTT.

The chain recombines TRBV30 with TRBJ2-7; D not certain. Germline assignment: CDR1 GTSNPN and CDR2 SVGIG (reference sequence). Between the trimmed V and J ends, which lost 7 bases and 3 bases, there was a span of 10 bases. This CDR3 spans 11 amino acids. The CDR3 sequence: CAYQWSYEQYF. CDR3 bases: TGTGCCTACCAATGGAGCTACGAGCAGTACTTC.

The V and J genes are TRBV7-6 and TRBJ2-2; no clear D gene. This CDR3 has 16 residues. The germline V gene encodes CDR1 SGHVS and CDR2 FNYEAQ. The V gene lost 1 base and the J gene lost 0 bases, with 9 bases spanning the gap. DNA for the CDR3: TGTGCCAGCAGCTTAGTTACAGAGACGAACACCGGGGAGCTGTTTTTT. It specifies CASSLVTETNTGELFF. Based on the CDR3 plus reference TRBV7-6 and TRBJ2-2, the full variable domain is GAGVSQSPRYKVTKRGQDVALRCDPISGHVSLYWYRQALGQGPEFLTYFNYEAQQDKSGLPNDRFSAERPEGSISTLTIQRTEQRDSAMYRCASSLVTETNTGELFFGEGSRLTVL.

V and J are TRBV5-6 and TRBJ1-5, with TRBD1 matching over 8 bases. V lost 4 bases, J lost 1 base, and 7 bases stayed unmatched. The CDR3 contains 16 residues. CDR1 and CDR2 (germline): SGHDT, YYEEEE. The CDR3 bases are TGTGCCAGCAGCAACCACAGGGGGGAGAGCAATCAGCCCCAGCATTTT. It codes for CASSNHRGESNQPQHF. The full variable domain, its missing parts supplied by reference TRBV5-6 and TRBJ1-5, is DAGVTQSPTHLIKTRGQQVTLRCSPKSGHDTVSWYQQALGQGPQFIFQYYEEEERQRGNFPDRFSGHQFPNYSSELNVNALLLGDSALYLCASSNHRGESNQPQHFGDGTRLSIL.

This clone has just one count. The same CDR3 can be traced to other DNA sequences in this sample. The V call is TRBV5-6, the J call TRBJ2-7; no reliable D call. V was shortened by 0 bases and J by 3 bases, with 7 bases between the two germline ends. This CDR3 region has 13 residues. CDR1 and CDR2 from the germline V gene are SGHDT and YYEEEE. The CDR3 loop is CASSLDRSYEQYF. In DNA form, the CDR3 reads TGTGCCAGCAGCTTGGATCGGAGCTACGAGCAGTACTTC.

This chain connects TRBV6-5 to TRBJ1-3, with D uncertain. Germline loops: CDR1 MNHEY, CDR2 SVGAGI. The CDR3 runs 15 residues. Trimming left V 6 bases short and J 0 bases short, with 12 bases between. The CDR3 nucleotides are TGTGCCAGCAGCCCGACGGGGAGCTCTGGAAACACCATATATTTT. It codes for CASSPTGSSGNTIYF.

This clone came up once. Here the CDR3 reads CATRLRGAVYNEQFF. CDR3 bases: TGTGCCACCCGACTGCGGGGGGCGGTGTACAATGAGCAGTTCTTC. V and J are TRBV11-3 and TRBJ2-1, with 8 bases lining up with TRBD2. This CDR3 spans 15 amino acids. The junction had 12 bases not matched to a gene; V was cut back by 10 bases and J by 4 bases. CDR1 SGHNT and CDR2 YENEEA come from the germline V gene.

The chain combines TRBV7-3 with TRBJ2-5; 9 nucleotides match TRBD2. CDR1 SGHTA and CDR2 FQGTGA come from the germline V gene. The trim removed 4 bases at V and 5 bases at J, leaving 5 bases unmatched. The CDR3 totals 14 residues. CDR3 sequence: CASSSGLAPETQYF. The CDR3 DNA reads TGTGCCAGCAGCTCGGGACTAGCCCCCGAGACCCAGTACTTC.

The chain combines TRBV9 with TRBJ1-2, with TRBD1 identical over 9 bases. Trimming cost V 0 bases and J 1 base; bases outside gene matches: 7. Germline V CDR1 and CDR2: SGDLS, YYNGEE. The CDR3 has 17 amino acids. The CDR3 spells CASSVELGQGYNYGYTF. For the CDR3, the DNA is TGTGCCAGCAGCGTAGAGTTGGGACAGGGATATAACTATGGCTACACCTTC.

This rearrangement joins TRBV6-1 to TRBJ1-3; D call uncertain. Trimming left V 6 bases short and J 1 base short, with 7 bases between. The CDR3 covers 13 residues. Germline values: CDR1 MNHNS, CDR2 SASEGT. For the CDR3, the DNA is TGTGCCAGCAGCTCTGTTTCTGGAAACACCATATATTTT. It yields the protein CASSSVSGNTIYF.

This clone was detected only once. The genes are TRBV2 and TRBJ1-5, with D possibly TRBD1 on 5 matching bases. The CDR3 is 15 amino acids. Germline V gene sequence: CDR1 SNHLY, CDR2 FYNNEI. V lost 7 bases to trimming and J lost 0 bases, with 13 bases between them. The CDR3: CASKTGHNSNQPQHF. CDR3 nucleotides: TGTGCCAGCAAAACAGGACATAATAGCAATCAGCCCCAGCATTTT.

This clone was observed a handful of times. The CDR3 sequence is CASSTHQIPSGRYYNEQFF. The CDR3 DNA reads TGTGCCAGTAGTACCCACCAGATACCTAGCGGGCGATACTACAATGAGCAGTTCTTC. V usage is TRBV19 and J usage is TRBJ2-1, with 8 bases matching TRBD2. Germline-derived CDR1 and CDR2 are LNHDA and SQIVND (reference sequence). The CDR3 extends over 19 amino acids. The V gene end was trimmed by 4 bases and the J gene end by 3 bases; junction bases not matched to a gene: 17. Drawing the rest from reference TRBV19 and TRBJ2-1, the complete variable domain is DGGITQSPKYLFRKEGQNVTLSCEQNLNHDAMYWYRQDPGQGLRLIYYSQIVNDFQKGDIAEGYSVSREKKESFPLTVTSAQKNPTAFYLCASSTHQIPSGRYYNEQFFGPGTRLTVL.

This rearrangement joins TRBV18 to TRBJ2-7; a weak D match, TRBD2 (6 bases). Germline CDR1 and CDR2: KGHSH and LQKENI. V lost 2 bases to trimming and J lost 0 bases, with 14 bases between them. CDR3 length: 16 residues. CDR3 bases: TGTGCCAGCTCACCAGCCGGGTTCGGGAGCTCCTACGAGCAGTACTTC. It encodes CASSPAGFGSSYEQYF.

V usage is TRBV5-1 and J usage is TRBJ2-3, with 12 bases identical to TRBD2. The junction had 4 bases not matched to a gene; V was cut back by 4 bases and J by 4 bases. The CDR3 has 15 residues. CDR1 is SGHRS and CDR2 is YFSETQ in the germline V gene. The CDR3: CASSDLAGGPDTQYF. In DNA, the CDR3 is TGCGCCAGCAGCGATCTAGCGGGGGGGCCAGATACGCAGTATTTT.

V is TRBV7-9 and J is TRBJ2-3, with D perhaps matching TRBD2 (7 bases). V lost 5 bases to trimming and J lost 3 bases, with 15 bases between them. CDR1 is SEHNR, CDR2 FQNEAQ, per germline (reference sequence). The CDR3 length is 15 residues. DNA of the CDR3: TGTGCCAGCAGCGTCACGGGGGGCCAGACAGATACGCAGTATTTT. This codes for CASSVTGGQTDTQYF.

The CDR3 sequence is CASIDRRKTYGYTF. As DNA, the CDR3 is TGTGCCAGTATCGACAGGCGAAAGACCTATGGCTACACCTTC. The chain employs TRBV19 and TRBJ1-2; D possibly corresponds to TRBD1 (6 bases). This CDR3 region has 14 residues. CDR1 and CDR2 (germline): LNHDA, SQIVND (reference sequence). V lost 7 bases to trimming and J lost 4 bases, with 16 bases between them.

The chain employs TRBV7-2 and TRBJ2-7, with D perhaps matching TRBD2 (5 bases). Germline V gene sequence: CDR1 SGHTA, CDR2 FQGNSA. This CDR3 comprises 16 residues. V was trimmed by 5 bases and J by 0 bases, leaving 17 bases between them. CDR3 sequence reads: CASSLPDSSYSYEQYF. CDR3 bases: TGTGCCAGCAGCCTCCCGGACTCCTCATACTCCTACGAGCAGTACTTC.

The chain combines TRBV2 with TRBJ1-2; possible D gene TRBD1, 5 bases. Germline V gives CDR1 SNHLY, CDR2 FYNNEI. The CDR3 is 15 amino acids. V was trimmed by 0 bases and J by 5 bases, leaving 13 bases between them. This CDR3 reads CASSEAETAFYGYTF. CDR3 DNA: TGTGCCAGCAGTGAAGCTGAGACAGCGTTTTATGGCTACACCTTC.

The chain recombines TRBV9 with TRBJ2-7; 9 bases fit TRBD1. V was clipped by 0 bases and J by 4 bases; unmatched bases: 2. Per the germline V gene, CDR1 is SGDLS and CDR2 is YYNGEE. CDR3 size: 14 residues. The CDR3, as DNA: TGTGCCAGCAGCGTAGGGGACAGGGTTTACGAGCAGTACTTC. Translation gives CASSVGDRVYEQYF.

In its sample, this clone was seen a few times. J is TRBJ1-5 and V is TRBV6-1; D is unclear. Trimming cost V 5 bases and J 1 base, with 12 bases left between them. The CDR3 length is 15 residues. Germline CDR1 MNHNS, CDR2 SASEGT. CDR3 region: CASSLTAGSNQPQHF. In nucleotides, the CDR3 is TGTGCCAGCAGTCTAACCGCGGGAAGCAATCAGCCCCAGCATTTT.

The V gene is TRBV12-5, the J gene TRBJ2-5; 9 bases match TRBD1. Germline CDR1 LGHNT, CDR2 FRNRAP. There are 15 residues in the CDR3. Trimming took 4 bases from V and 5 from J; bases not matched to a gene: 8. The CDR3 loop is CASGSGTGSFETQYF. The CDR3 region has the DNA TGTGCTAGTGGTTCCGGGACAGGGAGTTTTGAGACCCAGTACTTC. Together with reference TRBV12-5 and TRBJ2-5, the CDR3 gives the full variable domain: DARVTQTPRHKVTEMGQEVTMRCQPILGHNTVFWYRQTMMQGLELLAYFRNRAPLDDSGMPKDRFSAEMPDATLATLKIQPSEPRDSAVYFCASGSGTGSFETQYFGPGTRLLVL.

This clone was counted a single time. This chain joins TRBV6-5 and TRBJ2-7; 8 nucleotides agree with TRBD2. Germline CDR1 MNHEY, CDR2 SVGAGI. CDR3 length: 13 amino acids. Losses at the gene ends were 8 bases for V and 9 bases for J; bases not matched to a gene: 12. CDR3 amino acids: CASCPQGAGGQYF. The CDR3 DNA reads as TGTGCCAGCTGTCCACAGGGCGCGGGGGGGCAGTACTTC.

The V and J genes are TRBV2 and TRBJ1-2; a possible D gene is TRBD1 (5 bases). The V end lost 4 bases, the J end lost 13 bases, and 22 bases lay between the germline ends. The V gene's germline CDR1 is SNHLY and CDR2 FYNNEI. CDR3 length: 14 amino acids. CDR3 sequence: CASSVKPGRGSFTF. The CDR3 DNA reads TGTGCCAGCAGTGTAAAGCCGGGACGGGGGTCTTTCACCTTC.

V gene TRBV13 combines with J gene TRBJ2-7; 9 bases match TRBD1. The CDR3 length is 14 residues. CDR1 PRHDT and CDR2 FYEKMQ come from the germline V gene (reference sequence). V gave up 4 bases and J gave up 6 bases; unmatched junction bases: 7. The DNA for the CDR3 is TGTGCCAGCAGCTCGTACAGGGGGCCGGGCGAGCAGTACTTC. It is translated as CASSSYRGPGEQYF.

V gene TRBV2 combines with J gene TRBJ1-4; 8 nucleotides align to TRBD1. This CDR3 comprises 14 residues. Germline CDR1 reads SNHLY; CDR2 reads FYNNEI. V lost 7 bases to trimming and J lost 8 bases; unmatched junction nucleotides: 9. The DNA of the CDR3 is TGTGCCAGCACCGGACAGGGCGATGGAGAAAAACTGTTTTTT. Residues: CASTGQGDGEKLFF.

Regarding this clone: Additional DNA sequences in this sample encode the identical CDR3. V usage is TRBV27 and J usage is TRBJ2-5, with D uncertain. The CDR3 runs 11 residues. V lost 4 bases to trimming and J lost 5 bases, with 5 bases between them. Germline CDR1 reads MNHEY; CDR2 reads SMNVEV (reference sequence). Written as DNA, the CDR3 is TGTGCCAGCAGTTCCCGGGAGACCCAGTACTTC. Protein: CASSSRETQYF.